This TCR beta chain was recorded in a study of beta chain features in type 1 diabetes. Details on this clone: The antigen is not known.

Study outcomes and limitations: Among all four CD4+ subsets, Type 1 diabetes patients had TCRB CDR3s that were moderately but significantly shorter.

Trimming cost V 3 bases and J 14 bases, with 5 bases left between them. Per the germline V gene, CDR1 is DFQATT and CDR2 is SNEGSKA (reference sequence). CDR3 length equals 8 residues. Every bit of the isolated RNA underwent reverse transcription, so sequencing read expressed TCRB transcripts. Measured with immunoSEQ multiplex PCR; TCRdb has only the in-frame clones, and not every one. Of a few hundred thousand clones in the sample, about 12% were seen once. The chain is built from TRBV20-1 and TRBJ2-1; D is undetermined. Sequenced sample: naive CD4+ T cells from blood. The clonotype was recovered from a young woman with type 1 diabetes. CDR3 amino acids: CSASREFF. CDR3 coding DNA: TGCAGTGCTAGCCGTGAGTTCTTC.